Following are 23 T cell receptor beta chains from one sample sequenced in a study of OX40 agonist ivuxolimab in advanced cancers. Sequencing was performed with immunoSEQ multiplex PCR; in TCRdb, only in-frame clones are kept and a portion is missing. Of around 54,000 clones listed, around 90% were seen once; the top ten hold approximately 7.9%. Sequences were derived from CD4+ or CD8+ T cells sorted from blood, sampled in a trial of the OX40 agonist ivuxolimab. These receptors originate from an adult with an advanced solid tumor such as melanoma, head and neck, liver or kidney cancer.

The CDR3 DNA reads TGTGCCAGCAGCGCCCCTCCCGGGGACGTCTCCATCTCCTACGAGCAGTACTTC. Protein: CASSAPPGDVSISYEQYF. The chain uses TRBV5-6 and TRBJ2-7, with D tentatively TRBD1 or TRBD2 (5 bases each). The V end was cut by 4 bases, the J end by 0 bases, with 23 bases between. This CDR3 contains 18 residues. The germline gives CDR1 SGHDT, CDR2 YYEEEE.

The CDR3 loop is CASSSTLVGNEQFF. In nucleotides, the CDR3 is TGTGCCAGCAGCTCAACTTTAGTTGGTAATGAGCAGTTCTTC. This chain uses TRBV7-9 with TRBJ2-1; D unresolved. The germline V gene has CDR1 SEHNR and CDR2 FQNEAQ (reference sequence). V lost 4 bases and J lost 7, with 14 bases in between. CDR3 size: 14 residues. Together with reference TRBV7-9 and TRBJ2-1, the CDR3 gives the full variable domain: DTGVSQNPRHKITKRGQNVTFRCDPISEHNRLYWYRQTLGQGPEFLTYFQNEAQLEKSRLLSDRFSAERPKGSFSTLEIQRTEQGDSAMYLCASSSTLVGNEQFFGPGTRLTVL.

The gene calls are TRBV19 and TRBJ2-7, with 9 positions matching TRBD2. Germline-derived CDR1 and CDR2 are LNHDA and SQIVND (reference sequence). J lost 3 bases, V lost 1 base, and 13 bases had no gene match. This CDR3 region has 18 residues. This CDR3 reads CASSIGGRAGVSLYEQYF. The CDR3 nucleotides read TGTGCCAGTAGTATAGGCGGGAGGGCCGGCGTTTCTCTCTACGAGCAGTACTTC.

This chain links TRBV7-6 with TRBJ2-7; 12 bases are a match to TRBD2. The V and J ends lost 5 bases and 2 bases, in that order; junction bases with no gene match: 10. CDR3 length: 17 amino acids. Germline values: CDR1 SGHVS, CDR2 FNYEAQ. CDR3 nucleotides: TGTGCCAGCAGCCAGGTTACTAGCGGGGGGCCACCCTACGAGCAGTACTTC. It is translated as CASSQVTSGGPPYEQYF. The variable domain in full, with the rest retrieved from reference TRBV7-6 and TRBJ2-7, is GAGVSQSPRYKVTKRGQDVALRCDPISGHVSLYWYRQALGQGPEFLTYFNYEAQQDKSGLPNDRFSAERPEGSISTLTIQRTEQRDSAMYRCASSQVTSGGPPYEQYFGPGTRLTVT.

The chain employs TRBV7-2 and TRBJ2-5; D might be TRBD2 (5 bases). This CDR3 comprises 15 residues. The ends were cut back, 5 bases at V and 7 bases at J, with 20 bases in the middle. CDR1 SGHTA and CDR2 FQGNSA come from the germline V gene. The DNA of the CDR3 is TGTGCCAGCAGCGGGTACCTAGCTCCTGCGGCGACCCAGTACTTC. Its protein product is CASSGYLAPAATQYF.

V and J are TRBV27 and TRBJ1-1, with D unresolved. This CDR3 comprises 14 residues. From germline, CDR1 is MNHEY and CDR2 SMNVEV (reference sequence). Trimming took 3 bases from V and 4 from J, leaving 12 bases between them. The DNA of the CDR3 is TGTGCCAGCAGTTTGATCGAAGGAGGCACTGAAGCTTTCTTT. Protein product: CASSLIEGGTEAFF.

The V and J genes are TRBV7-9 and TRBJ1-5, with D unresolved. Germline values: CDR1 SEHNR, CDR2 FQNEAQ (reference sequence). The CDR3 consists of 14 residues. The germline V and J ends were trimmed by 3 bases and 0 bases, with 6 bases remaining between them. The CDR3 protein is CASSFTDSNQPQHF. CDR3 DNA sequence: TGTGCCAGCAGCTTTACAGATAGCAATCAGCCCCAGCATTTT.

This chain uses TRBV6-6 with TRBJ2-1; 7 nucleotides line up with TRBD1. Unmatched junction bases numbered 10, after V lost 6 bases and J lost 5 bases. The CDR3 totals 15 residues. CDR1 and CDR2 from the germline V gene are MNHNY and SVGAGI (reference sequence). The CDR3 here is CASREPGQHNNEQFF. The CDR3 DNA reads TGTGCCAGCAGAGAACCGGGACAGCACAACAATGAGCAGTTCTTC.

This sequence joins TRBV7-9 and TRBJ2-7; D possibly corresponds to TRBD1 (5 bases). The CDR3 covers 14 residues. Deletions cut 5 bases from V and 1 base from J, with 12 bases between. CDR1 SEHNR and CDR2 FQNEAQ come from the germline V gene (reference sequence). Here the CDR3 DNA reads TGTGCCAGCAGCCACATCGACAGATCCTACGAGCAGTACTTC. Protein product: CASSHIDRSYEQYF.

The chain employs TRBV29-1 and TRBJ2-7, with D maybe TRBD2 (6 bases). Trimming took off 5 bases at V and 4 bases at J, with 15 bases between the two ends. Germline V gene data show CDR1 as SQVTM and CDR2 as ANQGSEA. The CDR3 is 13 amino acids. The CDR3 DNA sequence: TGCAGCGTTCTTCCGGGACTGACTTACGAGCAGTACTTC. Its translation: CSVLPGLTYEQYF.

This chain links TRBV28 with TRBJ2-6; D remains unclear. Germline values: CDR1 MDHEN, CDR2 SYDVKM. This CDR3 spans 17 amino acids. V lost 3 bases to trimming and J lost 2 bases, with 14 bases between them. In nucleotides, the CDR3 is TGTGCCAGCAGTTTGCGATGGTGGGGAACTGGGGCCAACGTCCTGACTTTC. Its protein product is CASSLRWWGTGANVLTF.

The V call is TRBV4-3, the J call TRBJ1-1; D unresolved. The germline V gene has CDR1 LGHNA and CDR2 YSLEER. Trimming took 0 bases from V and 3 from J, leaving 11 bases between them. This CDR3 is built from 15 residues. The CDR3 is CASSQDRGPDTEAFF. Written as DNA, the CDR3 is TGCGCCAGCAGCCAAGATCGAGGGCCGGACACTGAAGCTTTCTTT.

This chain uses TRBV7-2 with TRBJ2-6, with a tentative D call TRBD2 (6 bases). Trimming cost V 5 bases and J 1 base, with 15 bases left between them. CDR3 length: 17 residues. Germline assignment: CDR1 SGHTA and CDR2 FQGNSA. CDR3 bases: TGTGCCAGCAGCCTCCTGGGACTCTATTCTGGGGCCAACGTCCTGACTTTC. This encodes CASSLLGLYSGANVLTF.

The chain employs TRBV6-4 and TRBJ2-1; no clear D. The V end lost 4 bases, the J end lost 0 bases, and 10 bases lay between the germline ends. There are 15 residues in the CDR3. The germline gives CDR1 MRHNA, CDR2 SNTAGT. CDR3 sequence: CASSAVESSYNEQFF. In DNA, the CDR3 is TGTGCCAGCAGTGCAGTGGAAAGCTCCTACAATGAGCAGTTCTTC.

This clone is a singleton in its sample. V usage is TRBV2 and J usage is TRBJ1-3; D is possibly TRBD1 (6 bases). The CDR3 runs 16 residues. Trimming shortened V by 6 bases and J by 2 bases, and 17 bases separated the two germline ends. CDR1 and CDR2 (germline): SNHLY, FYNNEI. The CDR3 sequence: CASSILTGRTGNTIYF. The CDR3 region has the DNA TGTGCCAGCAGCATTCTAACAGGGAGAACTGGAAACACCATATATTTT.

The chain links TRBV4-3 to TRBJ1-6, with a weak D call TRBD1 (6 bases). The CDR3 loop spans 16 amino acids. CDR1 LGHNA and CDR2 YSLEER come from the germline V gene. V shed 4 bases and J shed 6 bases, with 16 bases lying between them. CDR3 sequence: CASSLLEGVGNSPLHF. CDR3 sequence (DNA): TGCGCCAGCAGCCTATTGGAGGGGGTAGGTAATTCACCCCTCCACTTT.

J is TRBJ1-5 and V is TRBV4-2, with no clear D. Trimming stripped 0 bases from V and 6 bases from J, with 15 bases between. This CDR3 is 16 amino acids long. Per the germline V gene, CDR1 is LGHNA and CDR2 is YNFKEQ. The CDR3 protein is CASSQEGLISSQPQHF. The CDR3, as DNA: TGTGCCAGCAGCCAAGAGGGCCTTATCTCGAGTCAGCCCCAGCATTTT.

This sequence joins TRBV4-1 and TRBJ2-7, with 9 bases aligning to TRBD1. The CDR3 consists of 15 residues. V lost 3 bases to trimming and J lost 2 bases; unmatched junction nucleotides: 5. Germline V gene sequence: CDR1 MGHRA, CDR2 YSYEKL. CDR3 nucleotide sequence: TGCGCCAGCAGCCAGAAACAGGGGGCTCCCTACGAGCAGTACTTC. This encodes CASSQKQGAPYEQYF.

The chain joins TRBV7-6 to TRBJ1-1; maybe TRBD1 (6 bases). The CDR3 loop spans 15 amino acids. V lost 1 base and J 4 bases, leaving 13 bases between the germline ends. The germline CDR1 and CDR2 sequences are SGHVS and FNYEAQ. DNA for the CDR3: TGTGCCAGCAGCTTAGATGGGGGGCGAGGCACTGAAGCTTTCTTT. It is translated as CASSLDGGRGTEAFF.

The CDR3 nucleotides read TGTGCCAGCAGTTCACTCGAACTCACTAGCGGGGCCTACAATGAGCAGTTCTTC. It codes for CASSSLELTSGAYNEQFF. This chain joins TRBV28 and TRBJ2-1, with 10 bases that match TRBD2. Germline-derived CDR1 and CDR2 are MDHEN and SYDVKM. CDR3 size: 18 residues. Germline trimming cut 4 bases from V and 2 bases from J; bases unmatched to any gene: 11.

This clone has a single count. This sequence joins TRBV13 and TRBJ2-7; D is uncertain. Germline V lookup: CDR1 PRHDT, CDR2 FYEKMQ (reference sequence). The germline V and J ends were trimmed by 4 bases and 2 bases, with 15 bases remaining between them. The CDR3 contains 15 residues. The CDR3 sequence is CASSSADTSPYEQYF. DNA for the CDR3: TGTGCCAGCAGCTCGGCTGATACTTCCCCCTACGAGCAGTACTTC.

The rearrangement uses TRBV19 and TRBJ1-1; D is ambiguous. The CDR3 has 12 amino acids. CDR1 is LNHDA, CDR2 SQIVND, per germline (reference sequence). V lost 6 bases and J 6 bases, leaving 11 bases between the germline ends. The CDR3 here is CASRGGLSEAFF. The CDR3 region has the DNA TGTGCCAGTAGAGGTGGGTTGTCTGAAGCTTTCTTT.

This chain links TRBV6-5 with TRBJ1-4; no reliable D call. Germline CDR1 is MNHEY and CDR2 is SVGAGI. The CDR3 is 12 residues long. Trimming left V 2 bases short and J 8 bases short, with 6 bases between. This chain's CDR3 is CASSYNGEKLFF. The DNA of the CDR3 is TGTGCCAGCAGTTACAACGGAGAAAAACTGTTTTTT.